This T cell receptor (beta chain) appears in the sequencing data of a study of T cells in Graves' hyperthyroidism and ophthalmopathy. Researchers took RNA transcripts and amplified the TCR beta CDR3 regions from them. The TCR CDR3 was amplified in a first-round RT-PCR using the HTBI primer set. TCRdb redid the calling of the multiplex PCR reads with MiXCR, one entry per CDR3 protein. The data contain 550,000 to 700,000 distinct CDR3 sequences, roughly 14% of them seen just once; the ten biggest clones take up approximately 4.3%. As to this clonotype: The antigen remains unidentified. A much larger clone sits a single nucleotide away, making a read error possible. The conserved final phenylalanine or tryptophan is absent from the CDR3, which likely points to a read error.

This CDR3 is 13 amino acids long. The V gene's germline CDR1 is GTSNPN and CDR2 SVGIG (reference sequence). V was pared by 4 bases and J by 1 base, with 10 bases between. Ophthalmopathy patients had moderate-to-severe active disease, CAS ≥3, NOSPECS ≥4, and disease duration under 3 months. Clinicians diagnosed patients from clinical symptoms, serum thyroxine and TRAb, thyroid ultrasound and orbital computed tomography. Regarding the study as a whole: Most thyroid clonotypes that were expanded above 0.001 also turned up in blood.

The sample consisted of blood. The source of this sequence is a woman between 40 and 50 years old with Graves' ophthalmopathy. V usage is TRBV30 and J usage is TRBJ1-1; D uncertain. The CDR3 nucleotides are TGTGCCTGGACCCCGACGGAGAACACTGAAGCTTTCCTT. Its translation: CAWTPTENTEAFL.